Only one count was recorded for the clone carrying this TCR beta chain. The data derive from a study of identical twins. TCRdb ran MiXCR on the 5' RACE reads and lists one entry per CDR3 protein. The table shows fewer than 500,000 distinct CDR3 sequences, with 20% to 30% occurring only once. CDR1 and CDR2 (germline): MDHEN, SYDVKM. The junction had 14 bases not matched to a gene; V was cut back by 8 bases and J by 6 bases. This CDR3 has 15 residues. These sequences were also reported in another study, on T cells expressing NK-cell markers.

J is TRBJ2-7 and V is TRBV28; TRBD1 aligns across 9 bases. Sequenced material: CD4+ T cells sorted from blood. The source of this sequence is a woman under 30 in good health. This CDR3 is CASSVTGTGNGEQYF. DNA for the CDR3: TGTGCCAGCTCCGTGACCGGGACAGGGAATGGCGAGCAGTACTTC.